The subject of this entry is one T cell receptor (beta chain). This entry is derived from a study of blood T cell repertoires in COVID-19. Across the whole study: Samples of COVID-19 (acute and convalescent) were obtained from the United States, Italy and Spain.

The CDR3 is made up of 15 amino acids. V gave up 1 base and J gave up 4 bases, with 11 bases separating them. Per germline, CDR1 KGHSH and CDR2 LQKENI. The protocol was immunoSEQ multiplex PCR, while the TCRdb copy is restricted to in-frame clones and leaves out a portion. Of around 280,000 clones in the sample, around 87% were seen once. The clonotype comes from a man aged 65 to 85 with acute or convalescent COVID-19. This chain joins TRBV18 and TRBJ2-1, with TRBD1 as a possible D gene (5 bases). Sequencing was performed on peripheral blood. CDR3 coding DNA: TGTGCCAGCTCACCACGGGGCCGAGGTTACAATGAGCAGTTCTTC. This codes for CASSPRGRGYNEQFF.